A single sample gave rise to the 10 T cell receptor beta chains below, sequenced in a study of CD8+ T cells in alopecia areata. Following extraction, RNA underwent reverse transcription to cDNA, which served as the sequencing template. The table came from immunoSEQ multiplex PCR; TCRdb's copy has only in-frame clones and leaves some out. This sample has roughly 150,000 clones, with 50% to 65% found just once. Sequencing input: CD4+ T cells sorted from blood. These receptor sequences come from a human donor in good health.

The rearrangement uses TRBV19 and TRBJ2-1, with TRBD2 matching over 15 bases. Germline V gene data show CDR1 as LNHDA and CDR2 as SQIVND (reference sequence). J gave up 9 bases and V 5 bases, and 5 bases lay outside the gene matches. CDR3 length equals 15 residues. The CDR3 reads CASSGLAGGPGEQFF. DNA for the CDR3: TGTGCCAGTAGTGGACTAGCGGGAGGGCCCGGTGAGCAGTTCTTC.

The genes are TRBV6-5 and TRBJ2-1; 10 bases align to TRBD2. The germline V gene encodes CDR1 MNHEY and CDR2 SVGAGI. The CDR3 is 15 residues long. V lost 6 bases and J lost 2; bases outside the gene matches: 4. The CDR3 DNA reads TGTGCCAGCAGACAAGCGGGAGGGCCCTACAATGAGCAGTTCTTC. This sequence encodes CASRQAGGPYNEQFF.

The table lists this clone with a count of one. The genes are TRBV6-5 and TRBJ1-1; D remains unclear. This CDR3 comprises 13 residues. V lost 6 bases, J lost 0 bases, and 8 bases lay in between. The V gene's germline CDR1 is MNHEY and CDR2 SVGAGI. The CDR3 protein is CASRLTVNTEAFF. For the CDR3, the DNA is TGTGCCAGCAGACTAACAGTGAACACTGAAGCTTTCTTT.

This clone was picked up a small number of times. The chain joins TRBV14 to TRBJ1-4; D is undetermined. The CDR3 spans 17 residues. CDR1 is SGHDN, CDR2 FVKESK, per germline. The V and J ends lost 0 bases and 7 bases respectively, with 18 bases between them. This CDR3 reads CASSQEAPGWSGEKLFF. In nucleotides, the CDR3 is TGTGCCAGCAGCCAAGAAGCACCGGGCTGGTCGGGTGAAAAACTGTTTTTT. Full variable domain (missing parts from reference TRBV14 and TRBJ1-4): EAGVTQFPSHSVIEKGQTVTLRCDPISGHDNLYWYRRVMGKEIKFLLHFVKESKQDESGMPNNRFLAERTGGTYSTLKVQPAELEDSGVYFCASSQEAPGWSGEKLFFGSGTQLSVL.

This chain connects TRBV5-1 to TRBJ2-7; 9 nucleotides match TRBD1. V was clipped by 4 bases and J by 6 bases; unmatched bases: 14. The CDR3 runs 16 residues. Germline assignment: CDR1 SGHRS and CDR2 YFSETQ. CDR3 in DNA: TGCGCCAGCAGCGAGGGTGTCCGGACAGGGGCGTTCGAGCAGTACTTC. This encodes CASSEGVRTGAFEQYF.

This clone has only a few counts. The V gene is TRBV19, the J gene TRBJ2-1; TRBD1 agrees at 9 bases. Germline V gives CDR1 LNHDA, CDR2 SQIVND (reference sequence). The trim removed 5 bases at V and 10 bases at J, leaving 15 bases unmatched. The CDR3 runs 16 residues. CDR3 protein: CASSLKTGGVLLEQFF. As DNA, the CDR3 is TGTGCCAGTAGTTTAAAGACAGGGGGGGTTTTGTTGGAGCAGTTCTTC.

This clone appeared a few times. This sequence joins TRBV29-1 and TRBJ2-5; D perhaps matches TRBD1 (7 bases). Germline V lookup: CDR1 SQVTM, CDR2 ANQGSEA. The CDR3 contains 12 residues. V lost 8 bases and J 5 bases, leaving 15 bases between the germline ends. CDR3 residues: CSMRAGGETQYF. CDR3 nucleotides: TGCAGCATGAGGGCAGGGGGGGAGACCCAGTACTTC.

This clone turned up a few times. The chain joins TRBV10-3 to TRBJ2-5; no clear D. CDR1 is ENHRY and CDR2 is SYGVKD in the germline V gene. CDR3 length: 18 residues. V was cut by 0 bases and J by 0 bases, with 17 bases left in between. CDR3 residues: CAISESTVGQTHQETQYF. CDR3 DNA: TGTGCCATCAGTGAGTCGACTGTAGGGCAGACCCACCAAGAGACCCAGTACTTC.

The chain carries TRBV9 and TRBJ2-1; tentative D call: TRBD2 (6 bases). The V end lost 3 bases, the J end lost 10 bases, and 8 bases lay between the germline ends. Germline V lookup: CDR1 SGDLS, CDR2 YYNGEE. The length of the CDR3 is 11 residues. The CDR3 loop is CASSEGREQFF. In DNA form, the CDR3 reads TGTGCCAGCAGCGAGGGGAGGGAGCAGTTCTTC.

This chain uses TRBV30 with TRBJ1-5; TRBD1 might be the D (5 bases). The CDR3 covers 15 residues. V lost 3 bases to trimming and J lost 3 bases, with 15 bases between them. The germline gives CDR1 GTSNPN, CDR2 SVGIG (reference sequence). In DNA, the CDR3 is TGTGCCTGGAGCCGGAAGGGGCTAGACAATCAGCCCCAGCATTTT. Protein sequence: CAWSRKGLDNQPQHF. Full variable domain (outside the CDR3, taken from reference TRBV30 and TRBJ1-5): SQTIHQWPATLVQPVGSPLSLECTVEGTSNPNLYWYRQAAGRGLQLLFYSVGIGQISSEVPQNLSASRPQDRQFILSSKKLLLSDSGFYLCAWSRKGLDNQPQHFGDGTRLSIL.